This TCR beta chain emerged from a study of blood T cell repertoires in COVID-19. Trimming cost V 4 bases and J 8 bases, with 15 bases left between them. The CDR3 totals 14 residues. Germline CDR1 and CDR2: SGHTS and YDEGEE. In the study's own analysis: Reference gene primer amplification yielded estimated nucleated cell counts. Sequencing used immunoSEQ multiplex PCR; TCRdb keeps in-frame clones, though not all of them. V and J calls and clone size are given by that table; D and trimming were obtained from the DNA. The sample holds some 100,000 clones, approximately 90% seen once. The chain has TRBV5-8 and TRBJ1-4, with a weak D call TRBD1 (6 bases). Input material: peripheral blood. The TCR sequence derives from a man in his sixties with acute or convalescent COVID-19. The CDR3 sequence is CASSTGNRREKLFF. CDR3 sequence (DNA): TGTGCCAGCAGCACAGGGAACCGCAGGGAAAAACTGTTTTTT.